This T cell receptor (beta chain) appears in the sequencing data of a study of T cell repertoires in cytomegalovirus infection. As for the study in general: CMV infection plus the matching HLA type was flagged by public TCR beta signatures. Study findings and constraints: Clonotype analysis showed dominance of the ex vivo response by HLA-C-restricted CMV-specific TCR beta clonotypes.

The germline V gene has CDR1 SGHTA and CDR2 FQGNSA. The CDR3 has 15 residues. V was trimmed by 1 base and J by 11 bases, leaving 18 bases between them. From the reads, TCRdb called clonotypes with MiXCR, one entry per CDR3 protein. The sample records 400,000 to 600,000 distinct CDR3 sequences, roughly 43% being singletons. A remark on this clonotype: Its antigen is not known.

This material consisted of cultured PBMCs, taken from culture after CMV antigen stimulation. The receptor's source is a human donor in good health (CMV status not recorded). Some clones in this sample may be carry-over from other donors' samples. The V and J genes are TRBV7-2 and TRBJ1-5; possibly TRBD1 for D (5 bases). DNA for the CDR3: TGTGCCAGCAGCTTAGGAGGGGCGGGAGGATGGACCCAGCATTTT. Encoded protein: CASSLGGAGGWTQHF. The full variable domain, its missing parts supplied by reference TRBV7-2 and TRBJ1-5, is GAGVSQSPSNKVTEKGKDVELRCDPISGHTALYWYRQSLGQGLEFLIYFQGNSAPDKSGLPSDRFSAERTGGSVSTLTIQRTQQEDSAVYLCASSLGGAGGWTQHFGDGTRLSIL.